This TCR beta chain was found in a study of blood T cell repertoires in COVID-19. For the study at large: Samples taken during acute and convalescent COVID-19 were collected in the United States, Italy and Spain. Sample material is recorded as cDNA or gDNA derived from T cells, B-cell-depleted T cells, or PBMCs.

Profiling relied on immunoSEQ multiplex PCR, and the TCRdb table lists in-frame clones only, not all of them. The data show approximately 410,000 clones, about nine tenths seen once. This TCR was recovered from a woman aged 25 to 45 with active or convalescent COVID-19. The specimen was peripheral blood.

This chain's CDR3 is CASSQGLVGREANTEAFF. DNA for the CDR3: TGCGCCAGCAGTCAAGGCCTAGTCGGACGGGAAGCGAACACTGAAGCTTTCTTT. The chain combines TRBV23-1 with TRBJ1-1; no clear D gene. TRBV23-1 is placed among ORFs of uncertain function. V lost 2 bases and J 1 base, leaving 20 bases between the germline ends. The CDR3 contains 18 residues.